This TCR beta chain was found in a study of T-cell reconstitution after alpha-beta-depleted transplantation in children. This clonotype has at least ten counts. Preparation of the TCRbeta library was carried out with unique molecular identifiers. TCRdb reprocessed the PCR reads via MiXCR and lists one record per CDR3 protein. The sample includes 490,000 or so distinct CDR3 sequences, about 11% of them seen just once. Unmatched junction bases numbered 8, after V lost 3 bases and J lost 2 bases. Germline loops: CDR1 LNHNV, CDR2 YYDKDF (reference sequence). The CDR3 totals 16 residues. The J gene is TRBJ2-7, the V gene TRBV15; 9 bases line up with TRBD2. This clonotype originated in a child aged 2 to 9 with inherited bone marrow failure, due to receive a stem cell transplant. This sample comprised PBMCs, obtained before TCRalphabeta/CD19-depleted stem cell transplant. The CDR3 DNA reads as TGTGCCACCAGCAGGGGAGGCCTAGCGGGGACCTACGAGCAGTACTTC. As protein: CATSRGGLAGTYEQYF.